Listed here are 22 T cell receptor beta chains from one sample, sequenced in a study of shared clonotypes between healthy human individuals. TCRdb's table, derived via immunoSEQ multiplex PCR, lists solely in-frame clones and lacks some. This sample has around 2,000,000 clones, with about 95% found just once. Only CD45RO-negative cells positively selected for CCR7 counted as naive CD8 cells, so terminally differentiated effector memory CD45RA+ cells were excluded. Sample: naive CD8+ T cells sorted from blood. The receptors were gathered from a young man in good health.

This clone was counted a few times. The chain joins TRBV5-4 to TRBJ1-2, with TRBD1 identical over 8 bases. Per germline, CDR1 SGHNT and CDR2 YYREEE (reference sequence). V shed 5 bases and J 4 bases; nucleotides not matched to a gene: 7. CDR3 length: 14 amino acids. CDR3 sequence reads: CASSLDRGGYGYTF. In DNA, the CDR3 is TGTGCCAGCAGTTTAGACAGGGGAGGCTATGGCTACACCTTC. The full variable domain, its missing parts supplied by reference TRBV5-4 and TRBJ1-2, is ETGVTQSPTHLIKTRGQQVTLRCSSQSGHNTVSWYQQALGQGPQFIFQYYREEENGRGNFPPRFSGLQFPNYSSELNVNALELDDSALYLCASSLDRGGYGYTFGSGTRLTVV.

This clone has just a few counts. This same CDR3 is encoded by further DNA sequences in the sample. V gene TRBV7-9 combines with J gene TRBJ1-2; D ambiguous. The germline CDR1 and CDR2 sequences are SEHNR and FQNEAQ (reference sequence). V was shortened by 2 bases and J by 2 bases, with 6 bases between the two germline ends. The CDR3 has 13 residues. CDR3 DNA sequence: TGTGCCAGCAGCTTACCCGGAAACTATGGCTACACCTTC. This translates into CASSLPGNYGYTF.

This clone has a single count. The chain is built from TRBV7-9 and TRBJ2-3, with 9 bases fitting TRBD2. The CDR3 loop spans 15 amino acids. CDR1 and CDR2 (germline): SEHNR, FQNEAQ (reference sequence). V shed 4 bases and J 2 bases; nucleotides not matched to a gene: 4. DNA of the CDR3: TGTGCCAGCAGCTCGGGACTAGCCCTCACAGATACGCAGTATTTT. Its translation: CASSSGLALTDTQYF.

The chain uses TRBV27 and TRBJ2-5; no firm D call. V gave up 6 bases and J gave up 4 bases, with 15 bases separating them. The germline V gene has CDR1 MNHEY and CDR2 SMNVEV (reference sequence). This CDR3 spans 14 amino acids. CDR3 DNA sequence: TGTGCCAGCAGCTTGGACGGACCAGGAGAGACCCAGTACTTC. Residues: CASSLDGPGETQYF.

The chain combines TRBV28 with TRBJ1-6, with D possibly matching TRBD1 (6 bases). This CDR3 has 14 residues. Germline CDR1 is MDHEN and CDR2 is SYDVKM. V was shortened by 7 bases and J by 7 bases, with 14 bases between the two germline ends. CDR3 sequence reads: CASNHRVSNSPLHF. CDR3 coding DNA: TGTGCCAGCAACCACAGGGTTTCAAATTCACCCCTCCACTTT. Full variable domain (outside the CDR3, taken from reference TRBV28 and TRBJ1-6): DVKVTQSSRYLVKRTGEKVFLECVQDMDHENMFWYRQDPGLGLRLIYFSYDVKMKEKGDIPEGYSVSREKKERFSLILESASTNQTSMYLCASNHRVSNSPLHFGNGTRLTVT.

Only one count was recorded for this clone. The chain has TRBV2 and TRBJ1-4, with 7 bases aligning to TRBD1. This CDR3 has 15 residues. V shed 3 bases, J shed 7 bases, and the junction held 8 bases outside the gene matches. Per the germline V gene, CDR1 is SNHLY and CDR2 is FYNNEI. CDR3 DNA: TGTGCCAGCAGTGATTCGACAGGGAGAGGTGAAAAACTGTTTTTT. Protein sequence: CASSDSTGRGEKLFF.

This rearrangement joins TRBV6-5 to TRBJ2-7; D gene uncertain. The CDR3 has 14 amino acids. V dropped 0 bases and J dropped 4 bases, with 10 bases sitting between them. Germline lookup yields CDR1 MNHEY and CDR2 SVGAGI. This chain's CDR3 is CASSYSEARYEQYF. CDR3 sequence (DNA): TGTGCCAGCAGTTACTCTGAGGCAAGATACGAGCAGTACTTC.

This rearrangement joins TRBV28 to TRBJ2-1; 8 bases align to TRBD1. The V and J ends lost 7 bases and 10 bases, in that order; junction bases with no gene match: 6. CDR3 length: 12 residues. Germline-derived CDR1 and CDR2 are MDHEN and SYDVKM. Here the CDR3 reads CASKTGEGEQFF. The CDR3 DNA reads TGTGCCAGCAAGACAGGGGAAGGGGAGCAGTTCTTC.

Concerning this clone itself: Other DNA sequences in the sample encode the same CDR3. This rearrangement joins TRBV6-5 to TRBJ2-2; TRBD2 matches 11 bases. The CDR3 is 15 amino acids. V dropped 5 bases and J dropped 4; count of bases not matched to a gene: 3. Germline CDR1 reads MNHEY; CDR2 reads SVGAGI. The CDR3 DNA follows: TGTGCCAGCAGTCCGCTAGCGGGGGGCACCGGGGAGCTGTTTTTT. Amino acids: CASSPLAGGTGELFF.

This clone was counted a few times. The V gene is TRBV7-2, the J gene TRBJ1-1; D perhaps matches TRBD1 (6 bases). CDR1 SGHTA and CDR2 FQGNSA come from the germline V gene. CDR3 length: 13 residues. Trimming left V 5 bases short and J 1 base short, with 8 bases between. The CDR3 region is CASSHRENTEAFF. As DNA, the CDR3 is TGTGCCAGCAGCCACAGGGAGAACACTGAAGCTTTCTTT.

This clone was observed a few times. This chain joins TRBV14 and TRBJ1-2; D is uncertain. The V gene lost 1 base and the J gene lost 8 bases, with 17 bases spanning the gap. This CDR3 is 15 amino acids long. Germline V gene lookup returns CDR1 SGHDN and CDR2 FVKESK. The CDR3 DNA reads TGTGCCAGCAGCCAAGCGTCGGACGACCTCGGGGGCTACACCTTC. This gives the protein CASSQASDDLGGYTF. Looking up the rest from reference TRBV14 and TRBJ1-2 gives the full variable domain: EAGVTQFPSHSVIEKGQTVTLRCDPISGHDNLYWYRRVMGKEIKFLLHFVKESKQDESGMPNNRFLAERTGGTYSTLKVQPAELEDSGVYFCASSQASDDLGGYTFGSGTRLTVV.

V and J are TRBV28 and TRBJ2-1, with D unclear. The CDR3 runs 13 residues. Trimming pared 5 bases from V and 4 bases from J, leaving 9 bases between. Germline CDR1 and CDR2: MDHEN and SYDVKM. The CDR3 DNA sequence: TGTGCCAGCAGTAAAGGGATTTACAATGAGCAGTTCTTC. Protein product: CASSKGIYNEQFF.

The CDR3 coding sequence is TGTGCCAGCAGCTTACCGGCTGGAGGTGGGGATGAGCAGTTCTTC. Translating gives CASSLPAGGGDEQFF. This chain connects TRBV7-2 to TRBJ2-1; a weak D match, TRBD2 (5 bases). Germline V lookup: CDR1 SGHTA, CDR2 FQGNSA. The CDR3 length is 15 residues. V shed 2 bases and J shed 8 bases, with 16 bases lying between them.

The rearrangement joins TRBV6-4 to TRBJ2-2; D unresolved. The V end was cut by 2 bases, the J end by 3 bases, with 4 bases between. CDR1 and CDR2 (germline): MRHNA, SNTAGT. The CDR3 sequence is 13 residues long. DNA of the CDR3: TGTGCCAGCAGTGACCCTGACACCGGGGAGCTGTTTTTT. This codes for CASSDPDTGELFF.

A single count supports this clone. A read error may produce the germline difference seen at one junction end. V gene TRBV29-1 combines with J gene TRBJ2-7; D may match TRBD1 or TRBD2 (5 bases each). The CDR3 sequence is 11 residues long. Germline V gene lookup returns CDR1 SQVTM and CDR2 ANQGSEA. CDR3 protein: CSVEAFGRENF. CDR3 DNA sequence: TGCAGCGTTGAAGCCTTCGGCAGGGAGAACTTC.

The chain couples TRBV9 to TRBJ2-5; 7 bases fit TRBD2. Germline V gene lookup returns CDR1 SGDLS and CDR2 YYNGEE. The CDR3 extends over 17 amino acids. J was trimmed by 5 bases and V by 0 bases; bases with no gene match: 13. The CDR3 reads CASSVEGGTASGETQYF. The DNA of the CDR3 is TGTGCCAGCAGCGTAGAGGGAGGGACTGCCTCGGGGGAGACCCAGTACTTC.

The V and J genes are TRBV5-4 and TRBJ2-5, with 12 positions matching TRBD1. The germline V gene encodes CDR1 SGHNT and CDR2 YYREEE (reference sequence). The CDR3 runs to 17 residues. The V segment lost 0 bases and the J segment 3 bases; nucleotides outside the gene matches: 6. The CDR3 sequence: CASSLGDRGLFEETQYF. DNA for the CDR3: TGTGCCAGCAGCTTGGGGGACAGGGGGCTTTTTGAAGAGACCCAGTACTTC.

J is TRBJ2-7 and V is TRBV7-9; 12 bases align to TRBD2. The CDR3 is made up of 16 amino acids. J gave up 6 bases and V 5 bases, and 11 bases lay outside the gene matches. The germline V gene encodes CDR1 SEHNR and CDR2 FQNEAQ (reference sequence). CDR3 nucleotide sequence: TGTGCCAGCAGCCCGCCGACTAGCGGGAGTCCCGGCGAGCAGTACTTC. Translating gives CASSPPTSGSPGEQYF.

V is TRBV5-6 and J is TRBJ1-2; a possible D gene is TRBD1 (6 bases). This CDR3 has 15 residues. Trimming took 7 bases from V and 5 from J, leaving 21 bases between them. Germline CDR1 is SGHDT and CDR2 is YYEEEE. CDR3 loop: CASGTSGAVGYGYTF. The CDR3 nucleotides are TGTGCCAGCGGGACGTCGGGGGCAGTTGGTTATGGCTACACCTTC. Complete variable domain (other parts from reference TRBV5-6 and TRBJ1-2): DAGVTQSPTHLIKTRGQQVTLRCSPKSGHDTVSWYQQALGQGPQFIFQYYEEEERQRGNFPDRFSGHQFPNYSSELNVNALLLGDSALYLCASGTSGAVGYGYTFGSGTRLTVV.

The V gene is TRBV10-3, the J gene TRBJ1-1; 7 nucleotides line up with TRBD1. The V gene end was trimmed by 5 bases and the J gene end by 5 bases; junction bases not matched to a gene: 5. The CDR3 spans 13 residues. Germline values: CDR1 ENHRY, CDR2 SYGVKD. The CDR3 DNA reads TGTGCCATCAGTACAGGGGAAGGAACTGAAGCTTTCTTT. It encodes CAISTGEGTEAFF.

This chain connects TRBV27 to TRBJ2-1; D might be TRBD1 (6 bases). The germline CDR1 and CDR2 sequences are MNHEY and SMNVEV (reference sequence). The CDR3 runs 14 residues. V shed 3 bases and J shed 9 bases, with 15 bases lying between them. CDR3: CASSLDSYTGEQFF. CDR3 nucleotide sequence: TGTGCCAGCAGTTTGGACAGTTACACCGGTGAGCAGTTCTTC.

This clone has just one count. The chain combines TRBV2 with TRBJ1-1; 9 bases are a match to TRBD1. This CDR3 has 15 residues. CDR1 and CDR2 (germline): SNHLY, FYNNEI. Trimming cost V 4 bases and J 0 bases; bases outside gene matches: 3. DNA for the CDR3: TGTGCCAGCAGTGTACAGGGGGCCCTGAACACTGAAGCTTTCTTT. Amino acids: CASSVQGALNTEAFF.